This TCR beta chain was observed in a study of cytomegalovirus exposure and HLA in healthy donors (dated by TCRdb to 2016 to 2017). For the wider study: According to a later analysis, the roughly 120 validation repertoires were produced on the same platform as the approximately 620 repertoires of the first cohort. Along with the roughly 670-subject first cohort, a separate validation cohort of about 110 different subjects was used. The aim of the study was to test whether cataloging public T cell receptors could identify signatures of past pathogen exposure. To predict cytomegalovirus infection status, the study combined high-throughput TCR immunosequencing, statistical association of individual TCRs with disease status, and machine learning.

The study at large found these results: In a later analysis, TCRs clustered in the first cohort were found to also tend to co-occur in the 120 validation repertoires, with 90% to 95% of cluster scores above 0. All 120 or so repertoires were used to score co-occurrence in the validation cohort in a later analysis, because that analysis had no HLA typing for the cohort. The study gave a list of more than 150 TCR beta chains associated with cytomegalovirus. Three of the identified cytomegalovirus-associated TCR beta chains were confirmed in vitro to be specific for cytomegalovirus antigens. Most TCR sequences were seen in very few donors, while some public TCRs were found in many individuals. Cytomegalovirus status was reported to be diagnosed by the classifier with high specificity and sensitivity in both the original and validation cohorts. The authors suggested that the approach could potentially be extended to other disease states and immunological phenotypes.

A distance of 12 bases separates the germline ends of V and J, which lose 3 bases and 3 bases respectively. From the cysteine through the phenylalanine, the CDR3 covers 16 amino acids. The sequence is cut down to CDR3 DNA, 48 bases in frame from base 1. Via the germline V gene (reference sequence), CDR1 is MNHEY and CDR2 SMNVEV. Libraries were prepared through the immunoSEQ multiplex PCR assay. The original methods were these. A statistical classification framework was built to diagnose cytomegalovirus status from the catalog of TCR beta chain sequences. This immuneACCESS table, as held by TCRdb, lists in-frame sequences with V and J called but not all clones. Of the missing ones, under half trace to an unresolved V gene in checked studies; the others have no known cause. V and J calls plus clone size are reproduced from that table; the DNA served to infer D and trimming. The sample yields over 250,000 clones; 65% to 90% were counted once. The ten largest account for 0.9% to 1.1% of the sample.

Separate from the approximately 730-subject first cohort, the validation cohort of some 130 subjects was the group to which the donors belonged. A remark on this clone: The specificity of this receptor is unknown. Base qualities are missing; no much larger clone stands one base away.

The source is a woman aged 18-29 years in good health and CMV-seronegative. Material for sequencing was PBMCs. The chain joins TRBV27 to TRBJ2-6; TRBD1 might be the D gene, on 6 matching bases. At the DNA level, the sequence is TGTGCCAGCAGTTTTGCAGGGGTGAATGGGGCCAACGTCCTGACTTTC. The translation is CASSFAGVNGANVLTF.